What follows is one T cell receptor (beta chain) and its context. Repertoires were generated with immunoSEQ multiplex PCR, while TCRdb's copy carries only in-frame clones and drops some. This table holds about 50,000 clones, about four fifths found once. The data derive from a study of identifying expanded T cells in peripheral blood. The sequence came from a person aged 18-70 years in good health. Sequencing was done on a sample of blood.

This CDR3 reads CASSQGGTANYGYTF. The DNA for the CDR3 is TGCGCCAGCAGCCAAGGGGGGACAGCTAACTATGGCTACACCTTC. The genes are TRBV4-1 and TRBJ1-2, with 7 nucleotides matching TRBD1. The CDR3 length is 15 residues. CDR1 and CDR2 (germline): MGHRA, YSYEKL. J gave up 0 bases and V 1 base, and 2 bases lay outside the gene matches.